This T cell receptor (beta chain) was recovered during a study of shared clonotypes between healthy human individuals. Study at large: Donors consisted of two women and three men between 18 and 49. Whole-study findings and limits: Against clonotypes common to all four donors, non-shared ones had lower generation probabilities.

Turning to this clone: Antigen unknown.

The assay used deep level. Clones were read by immunoSEQ multiplex PCR, and TCRdb kept only the in-frame ones, dropping some. The sample has about 1,500,000 clones, around 95% seen once; the top ten hold roughly 1.2%. The CDR3 contains 13 residues. Germline V lookup: CDR1 MNHEY, CDR2 SMNVEV (reference sequence). V lost 6 bases and J 1 base, leaving 9 bases between the germline ends. Within Nashville, Tennessee resided all donors, each a Caucasian adult. The sequence came from a young man in good health. Input material: naive CD4+ T cells sorted from blood. The subset was: CD45RA+ positively selected. The chain uses TRBV27 and TRBJ1-1, with D unresolved. CDR3 sequence: CASSQLENTEAFF. The CDR3, as DNA: TGTGCCAGCAGCCAGCTAGAGAACACTGAAGCTTTCTTT.